These 20 T cell receptor beta chains were all obtained from the same sample, sequenced in a study of T cell clones after liver transplantation. Method: immunoSEQ multiplex PCR; TCRdb's copy keeps in-frame clones and lacks some. The table shows about 76,000 clones, with approximately 87% occurring only once. Specimen: CD4+ T cells from blood, collected at the 22-month timepoint. The receptors originated from a human patient who received a liver transplant. These T cells may partly come from the graft donor.

This clone appeared a few times. The chain links TRBV7-2 to TRBJ2-3; 9 positions agree with TRBD2. This CDR3 comprises 18 residues. Germline loops: CDR1 SGHTA, CDR2 FQGNSA. J was trimmed by 1 base and V by 1 base; bases with no gene match: 9. CDR3 sequence: CASSLVPPSGARTDTQYF. The DNA of the CDR3 is TGTGCCAGCAGCTTAGTCCCCCCTAGCGGGGCTCGCACAGATACGCAGTATTTT.

The CDR3 sequence: CASRLMGNQPQHF. Here the CDR3 DNA reads TGTGCCAGCAGATTAATGGGTAATCAGCCCCAGCATTTT. V and J are TRBV28 and TRBJ1-5; D gene uncertain. The CDR3 has 13 amino acids. V lost 6 bases, J lost 4 bases, and 10 bases lay in between. The germline V gene has CDR1 MDHEN and CDR2 SYDVKM.

The chain is built from TRBV2 and TRBJ2-4, with 10 bases fitting TRBD1. The J segment lost 3 bases and the V segment lost 6 bases, leaving 8 bases of the junction unmatched. CDR3 size: 16 residues. Germline values: CDR1 SNHLY, CDR2 FYNNEI. DNA for the CDR3: TGTGCCAGCAGGGACGACAGGGGGCGCTTCAAAAACATTCAGTACTTC. Translated: CASRDDRGRFKNIQYF.

The J gene is TRBJ1-3, the V gene TRBV2; 9 bases fit TRBD1. Germline V gene lookup returns CDR1 SNHLY and CDR2 FYNNEI. The CDR3 contains 15 residues. Trimming removed 7 bases from V and 4 bases from J; junction bases left unmatched: 8. In DNA form, the CDR3 reads TGTGCCAGCACAGATTACAGGGGGCTCGGAAACACCATATATTTT. This translates into CASTDYRGLGNTIYF.

This clone was observed a single time. This chain connects TRBV6-1 to TRBJ2-1; a possible D gene is TRBD2 (6 bases). Germline CDR1 MNHNS, CDR2 SASEGT. The CDR3 consists of 16 residues. V was cut by 2 bases and J by 4 bases, with 15 bases left in between. In nucleotides, the CDR3 is TGTGCCAGCAGTGAACGCGGGGTTAGAACGTACAATGAGCAGTTCTTC. Protein: CASSERGVRTYNEQFF.

The rearrangement links TRBV6-4 to TRBJ2-1; D is perhaps TRBD1 or TRBD2 (5 bases each). V dropped 4 bases and J dropped 0 bases, with 10 bases sitting between them. Per germline, CDR1 MRHNA and CDR2 SNTAGT. This CDR3 has 15 residues. The CDR3 sequence is CASSVGTASYNEQFF. In nucleotides, the CDR3 is TGTGCCAGCAGTGTGGGGACCGCCTCCTACAATGAGCAGTTCTTC.

This chain connects TRBV5-6 to TRBJ2-5; D might be TRBD2 (6 bases). Trimming shortened V by 0 bases and J by 5 bases, and 11 bases separated the two germline ends. Germline CDR1 SGHDT, CDR2 YYEEEE. The CDR3 length is 14 residues. CDR3 nucleotide sequence: TGTGCCAGCAGCTTGGCGGGAGTTCGGGAGACCCAGTACTTC. Translation gives CASSLAGVRETQYF.

The rearrangement joins TRBV7-9 to TRBJ1-2, with 10 bases identical to TRBD1. The junction had 5 bases not matched to a gene; V was cut back by 4 bases and J by 6 bases. Germline V lookup: CDR1 SEHNR, CDR2 FQNEAQ (reference sequence). The CDR3 contains 14 residues. The CDR3 protein is CASSYRQGADGYTF. CDR3 sequence (DNA): TGTGCCAGCAGCTACCGACAGGGGGCGGATGGCTACACCTTC.

This chain links TRBV29-1 with TRBJ2-3; 7 nucleotides line up with TRBD1. Germline values: CDR1 SQVTM, CDR2 ANQGSEA. The CDR3 is 15 amino acids. With V trimmed by 4 bases and J by 2 bases, 9 bases remained unmatched. CDR3: CSVASGQEVTDTQYF. DNA for the CDR3: TGCAGCGTTGCGTCAGGACAGGAGGTCACAGATACGCAGTATTTT.

J is TRBJ2-1 and V is TRBV29-1; D may be TRBD1 (6 bases). V was shortened by 7 bases and J by 7 bases, with 20 bases between the two germline ends. Germline CDR1 SQVTM, CDR2 ANQGSEA. The CDR3 covers 14 residues. For the CDR3, the DNA is TGCAGCGCCTCCTTACAGGGTTTGATGAATGAGCAGTTCTTC. This encodes CSASLQGLMNEQFF.

The chain recombines TRBV7-2 with TRBJ2-2; D ambiguous. CDR1 SGHTA and CDR2 FQGNSA come from the germline V gene. CDR3 length equals 14 residues. Trimming pared 5 bases from V and 1 base from J, leaving 8 bases between. In nucleotides, the CDR3 is TGTGCCAGCAGCCTAAACAGGAACACCGGGGAGCTGTTTTTT. Amino acids: CASSLNRNTGELFF.

The chain joins TRBV4-3 to TRBJ2-1; 8 nucleotides line up with TRBD2. CDR3 length equals 15 residues. Germline CDR1 is LGHNA and CDR2 is YSLEER. The J segment lost 7 bases and the V segment lost 4 bases, leaving 9 bases of the junction unmatched. The CDR3, as DNA: TGCGCCAGCAGCCGGGGGGGGACTAGGGAAAATGAGCAGTTCTTC. The encoded protein is CASSRGGTRENEQFF.

V usage is TRBV5-1 and J usage is TRBJ2-7, with D perhaps matching TRBD2 (5 bases). Trimming took off 4 bases at V and 6 bases at J, with 17 bases between the two ends. Germline CDR1 and CDR2: SGHRS and YFSETQ. The CDR3 is made up of 14 amino acids. CDR3 DNA sequence: TGCGCCAGCAGCGTACGGGAAAGCGTTTCCGAGCAGTACTTC. The encoded protein is CASSVRESVSEQYF.

The CDR3 nucleotides are TGCGCCAGCAGCCAATACACCGGGCCTTTCCACGGAGGCTACACCTTC. Translated: CASSQYTGPFHGGYTF. The rearrangement links TRBV4-3 to TRBJ1-2, with no clear D. The CDR3 totals 16 residues. Germline lookup yields CDR1 LGHNA and CDR2 YSLEER. Trimming left V 2 bases short and J 8 bases short, with 21 bases between.

The gene calls are TRBV10-3 and TRBJ2-3; TRBD1 matches 9 bases. Losses at the gene ends were 2 bases for V and 6 bases for J; bases not matched to a gene: 12. The CDR3 covers 17 residues. The germline CDR1 and CDR2 sequences are ENHRY and SYGVKD. The CDR3: CAISERDPGQGPDTQYF. Written as DNA, the CDR3 is TGTGCCATCAGTGAGCGCGACCCGGGACAGGGACCCGATACGCAGTATTTT.

On this clone itself: Other DNA sequences of this sample code for an identical CDR3. The J gene is TRBJ1-4, the V gene TRBV20-1; D call uncertain. The CDR3 has 11 residues. V lost 5 bases, J lost 0 bases, and 1 base lay in between. Germline V lookup: CDR1 DFQATT, CDR2 SNEGSKA (reference sequence). The CDR3: CSASTNEKLFF. For the CDR3, the DNA is TGCAGTGCTTCAACTAATGAAAAACTGTTTTTT.

Only one count was recorded for this clone. The chain joins TRBV7-3 to TRBJ2-5; 9 bases are a match to TRBD2. The CDR3 runs 19 residues. J gave up 0 bases and V 5 bases, and 16 bases lay outside the gene matches. Germline V CDR1 and CDR2: SGHTA, FQGTGA. This chain's CDR3 is CASSPGGVAGEVHQETQYF. The CDR3, as DNA: TGTGCCAGCAGCCCCGGGGGAGTAGCGGGAGAAGTCCACCAAGAGACCCAGTACTTC.

The chain links TRBV18 to TRBJ2-7; the match to TRBD2 covers 13 bases. The CDR3 totals 17 residues. Trimming at V came to 0 bases and at J to 6 bases, leaving 8 bases not matched to a gene. Per the germline V gene, CDR1 is KGHSH and CDR2 is LQKENI. The CDR3 nucleotides are TGTGCCAGCTCACCACCTGGTTCAACTAGCGGGAGGGTCGAGCAGTACTTC. It specifies CASSPPGSTSGRVEQYF.

The V and J genes are TRBV2 and TRBJ2-7; tentatively, D is TRBD1 (5 bases). The V and J ends lost 0 bases and 7 bases respectively, with 10 bases between them. This CDR3 has 13 residues. The germline gives CDR1 SNHLY, CDR2 FYNNEI. The CDR3 here is CASSEAGLGEQYF. CDR3 coding DNA: TGTGCCAGCAGTGAAGCGGGGCTGGGGGAGCAGTACTTC.

CDR3 residues: CAILKTGQGEVAGELFF. CDR3 nucleotides: TGTGCCATCCTAAAGACGGGACAGGGGGAGGTGGCCGGGGAGCTGTTTTTT. The chain uses TRBV10-3 and TRBJ2-2; TRBD1 agrees at 11 bases. With 8 bases clipped from V and 6 bases from J, the junction kept 14 bases outside the gene matches. CDR1 and CDR2 (germline): ENHRY, SYGVKD. There are 17 residues in the CDR3.